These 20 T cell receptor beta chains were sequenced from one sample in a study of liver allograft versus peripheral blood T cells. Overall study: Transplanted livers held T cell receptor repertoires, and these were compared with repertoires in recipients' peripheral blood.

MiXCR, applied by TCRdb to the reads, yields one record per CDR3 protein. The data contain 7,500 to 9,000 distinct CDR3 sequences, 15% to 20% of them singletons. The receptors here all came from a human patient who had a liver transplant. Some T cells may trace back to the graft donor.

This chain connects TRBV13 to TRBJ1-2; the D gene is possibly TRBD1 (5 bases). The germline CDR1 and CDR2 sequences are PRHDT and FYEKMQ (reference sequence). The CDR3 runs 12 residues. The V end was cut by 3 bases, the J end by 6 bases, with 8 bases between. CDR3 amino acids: CASSFSRDGYTF. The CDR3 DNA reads TGTGCCAGCAGCTTCTCCAGGGATGGCTACACCTTC.

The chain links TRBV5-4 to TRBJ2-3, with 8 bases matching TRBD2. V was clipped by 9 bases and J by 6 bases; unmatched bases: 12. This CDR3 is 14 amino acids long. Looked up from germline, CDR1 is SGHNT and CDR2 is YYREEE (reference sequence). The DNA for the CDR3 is TGTGCCACCCAAGGCCCGACTAGCGCGGATACGCAGTATTTT. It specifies CATQGPTSADTQYF.

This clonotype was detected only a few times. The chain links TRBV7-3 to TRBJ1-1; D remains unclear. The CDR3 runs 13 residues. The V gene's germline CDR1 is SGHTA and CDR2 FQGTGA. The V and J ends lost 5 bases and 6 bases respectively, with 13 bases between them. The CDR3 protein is CASSAGRSSEAFF. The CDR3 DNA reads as TGTGCCAGCAGCGCTGGGAGATCGTCTGAAGCTTTCTTT.

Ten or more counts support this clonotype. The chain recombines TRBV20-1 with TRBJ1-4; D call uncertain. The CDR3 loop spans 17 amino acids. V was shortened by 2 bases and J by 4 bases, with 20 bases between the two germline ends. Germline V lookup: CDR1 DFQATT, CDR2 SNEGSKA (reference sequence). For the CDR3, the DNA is TGCAGTGCTAGAAGCAGTTTCAGTGAACTTCTTAATGAAAAACTGTTTTTT. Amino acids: CSARSSFSELLNEKLFF.

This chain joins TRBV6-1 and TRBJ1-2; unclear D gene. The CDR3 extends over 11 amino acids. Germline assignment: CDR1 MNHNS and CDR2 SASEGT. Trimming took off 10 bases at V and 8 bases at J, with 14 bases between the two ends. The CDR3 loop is CATRRVGGYTF. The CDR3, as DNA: TGTGCCACCAGAAGGGTGGGGGGCTACACCTTC.

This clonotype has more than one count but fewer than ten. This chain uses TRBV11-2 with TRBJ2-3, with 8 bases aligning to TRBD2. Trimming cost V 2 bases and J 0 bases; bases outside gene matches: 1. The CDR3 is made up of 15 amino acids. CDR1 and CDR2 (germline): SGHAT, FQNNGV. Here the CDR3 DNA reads TGTGCCAGCAGCTTATTAGCGGGGAGCACAGATACGCAGTATTTT. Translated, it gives CASSLLAGSTDTQYF.

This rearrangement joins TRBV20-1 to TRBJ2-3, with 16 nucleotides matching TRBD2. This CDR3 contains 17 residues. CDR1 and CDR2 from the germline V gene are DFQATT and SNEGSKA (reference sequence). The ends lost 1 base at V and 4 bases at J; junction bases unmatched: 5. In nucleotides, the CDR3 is TGCAGTGCTAGAGGAGGGACTAGCGGGGGGGGACCAGATACGCAGTATTTT. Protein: CSARGGTSGGGPDTQYF.

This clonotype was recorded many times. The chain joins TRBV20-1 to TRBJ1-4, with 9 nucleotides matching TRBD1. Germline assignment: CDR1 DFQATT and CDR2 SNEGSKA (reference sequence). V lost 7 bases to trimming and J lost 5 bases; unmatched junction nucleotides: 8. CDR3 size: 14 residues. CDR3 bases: TGCAGTGTTTTAACCGGGACAGGGAATGAAAAACTGTTTTTT. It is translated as CSVLTGTGNEKLFF.

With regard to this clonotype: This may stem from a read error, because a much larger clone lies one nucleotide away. CDR3 residues: CAISERGAYGYTF. DNA of the CDR3: TGTGCCATCAGTGAGCGGGGGGCCTATGGCTACACCTTC. The chain joins TRBV10-3 to TRBJ1-2; D may be TRBD1 (6 bases). The CDR3 has 13 amino acids. Trimming took 2 bases from V and 4 from J, leaving 8 bases between them. CDR1 and CDR2 (germline): ENHRY, SYGVKD.

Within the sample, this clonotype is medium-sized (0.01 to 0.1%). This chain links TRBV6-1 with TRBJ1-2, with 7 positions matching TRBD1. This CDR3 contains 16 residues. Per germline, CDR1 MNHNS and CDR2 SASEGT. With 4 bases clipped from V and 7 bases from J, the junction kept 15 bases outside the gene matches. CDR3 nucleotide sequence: TGTGCCAGCAGTGCTAGTACGGCCCAGGGGGTTTTTGGCTACACCTTC. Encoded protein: CASSASTAQGVFGYTF.

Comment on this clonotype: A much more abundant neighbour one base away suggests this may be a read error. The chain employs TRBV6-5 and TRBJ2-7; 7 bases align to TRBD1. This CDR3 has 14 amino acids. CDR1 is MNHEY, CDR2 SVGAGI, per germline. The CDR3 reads CASRNRGQAYEHYF. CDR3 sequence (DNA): TGTGCCAGCAGAAACCGAGGACAGGCCTACGAGCATTACTTC.

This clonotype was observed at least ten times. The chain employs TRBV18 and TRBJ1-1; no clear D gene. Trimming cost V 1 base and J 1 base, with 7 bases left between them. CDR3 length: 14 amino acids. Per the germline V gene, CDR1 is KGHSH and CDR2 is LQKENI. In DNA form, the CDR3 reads TGTGCCAGCTCACCACTAGTATCGAACACTGAAGCTTTCTTT. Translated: CASSPLVSNTEAFF.

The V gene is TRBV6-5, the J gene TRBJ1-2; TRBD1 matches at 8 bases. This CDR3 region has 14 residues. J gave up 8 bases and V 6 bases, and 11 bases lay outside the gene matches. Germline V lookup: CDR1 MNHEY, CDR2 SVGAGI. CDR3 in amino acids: CASSNIRGDRGYTF. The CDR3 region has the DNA TGTGCCAGCAGCAACATCCGGGGGGACAGGGGCTACACCTTC.

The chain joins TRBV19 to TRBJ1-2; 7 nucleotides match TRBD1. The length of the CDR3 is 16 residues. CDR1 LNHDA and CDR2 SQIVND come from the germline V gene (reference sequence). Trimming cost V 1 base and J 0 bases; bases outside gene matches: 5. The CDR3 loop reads CASSIGGGGSNYGYTF. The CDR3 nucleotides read TGTGCCAGTAGTATAGGAGGAGGGGGCTCTAACTATGGCTACACCTTC.

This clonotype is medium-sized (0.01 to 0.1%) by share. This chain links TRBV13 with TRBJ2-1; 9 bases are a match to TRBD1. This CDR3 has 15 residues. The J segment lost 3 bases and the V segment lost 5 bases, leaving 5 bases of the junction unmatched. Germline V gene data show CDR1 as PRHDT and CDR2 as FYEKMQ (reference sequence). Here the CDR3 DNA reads TGTGCCAGCAGCGAGGGACAGGGATACTACAATGAGCAGTTCTTC. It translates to CASSEGQGYYNEQFF. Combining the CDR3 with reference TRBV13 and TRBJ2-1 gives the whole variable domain AAGVIQSPRHLIKEKRETATLKCYPIPRHDTVYWYQQGPGQDPQFLISFYEKMQSDKGSIPDRFSAQQFSDYHSELNMSSLELGDSALYFCASSEGQGYYNEQFFGPGTRLTVL.

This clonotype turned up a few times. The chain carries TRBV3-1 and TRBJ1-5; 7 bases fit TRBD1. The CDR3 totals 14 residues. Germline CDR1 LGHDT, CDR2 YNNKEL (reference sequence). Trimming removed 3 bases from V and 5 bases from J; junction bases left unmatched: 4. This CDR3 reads CASSQGQSYQPQHF. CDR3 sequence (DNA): TGTGCCAGCAGCCAGGGACAGAGTTATCAGCCCCAGCATTTT.

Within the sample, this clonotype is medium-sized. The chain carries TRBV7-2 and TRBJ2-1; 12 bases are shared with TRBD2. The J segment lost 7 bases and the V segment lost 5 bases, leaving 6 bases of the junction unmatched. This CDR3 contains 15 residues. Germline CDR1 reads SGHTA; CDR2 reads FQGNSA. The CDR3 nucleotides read TGTGCCAGCAGCCCAAGGACTAGCGGGGAAAATGAGCAGTTCTTC. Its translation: CASSPRTSGENEQFF.

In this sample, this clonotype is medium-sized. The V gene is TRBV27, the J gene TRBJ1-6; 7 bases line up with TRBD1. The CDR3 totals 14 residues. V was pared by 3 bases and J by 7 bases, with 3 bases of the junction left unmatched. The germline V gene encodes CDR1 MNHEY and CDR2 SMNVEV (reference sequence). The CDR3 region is CASSFVQGNSPLHF. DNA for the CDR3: TGTGCCAGCAGTTTTGTACAGGGGAATTCACCCCTCCACTTT.

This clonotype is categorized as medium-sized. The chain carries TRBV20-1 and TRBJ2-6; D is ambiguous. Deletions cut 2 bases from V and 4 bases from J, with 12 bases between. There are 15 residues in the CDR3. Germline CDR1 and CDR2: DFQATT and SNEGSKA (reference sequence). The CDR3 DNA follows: TGCAGTGCTAGAAAGGCCAAATCGGGGGCCAACGTCCTGACTTTC. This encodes CSARKAKSGANVLTF.

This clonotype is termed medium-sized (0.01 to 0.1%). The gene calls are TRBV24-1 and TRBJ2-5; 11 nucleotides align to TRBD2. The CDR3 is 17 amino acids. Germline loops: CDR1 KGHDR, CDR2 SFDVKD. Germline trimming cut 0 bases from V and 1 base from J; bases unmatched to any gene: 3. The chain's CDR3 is CATSDLGGLAAQETQYF. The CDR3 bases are TGTGCCACCAGTGATTTGGGGGGACTAGCGGCCCAAGAGACCCAGTACTTC.